This is a list of T cell receptor beta chains from one sample in a study of blood T cells in healthy people across ages. TCRdb used MiXCR to reprocess the 5' RACE reads, holding one entry per CDR3 protein. Altogether 380,000 or so distinct CDR3 sequences are present, 52% being singletons, with the ten largest covering roughly 51%. The sample was blood. The source is a man aged 55 to 70 in good health. Each CDR3 is given with its conserved first and last residue. Each record gives: V gene, D gene, clone size, J gene, CDR3 DNA, CDR3 protein. A D gene is named only where the DNA matches it firmly. Clone sizes are given selectively: once, few, many, or a class where the clone is expanded.

v_call: TRBV28
d_call: -
clone_size: -
j_call: TRBJ2-6
cdr3_nt: TGTGCCAGCATACATAGCTCTGGGGCCAACGTCCTGACTTTC
cdr3_aa: CASIHSSGANVLTF

v_call: TRBV6-5
d_call: -
clone_size: -
j_call: TRBJ1-1
cdr3_nt: TGTGCCAGCAGTTACTCGGGGGGTGAAGCTTTCTTT
cdr3_aa: CASSYSGGEAFF

v_call: TRBV20-1
d_call: -
clone_size: -
j_call: TRBJ2-5
cdr3_nt: TGCAGTGCTGCTGCGGGGCAAGAGACCCAGTACTTC
cdr3_aa: CSAAAGQETQYF

v_call: TRBV29-1
d_call: -
clone_size: -
j_call: TRBJ2-7
cdr3_nt: TGCAGCGTTGAAGGTAATATTGGGTACGAGCAGTACTTC
cdr3_aa: CSVEGNIGYEQYF

v_call: TRBV7-2
d_call: TRBD2
clone_size: few
j_call: TRBJ2-4
cdr3_nt: TGTGCCACCCGGGAGGGCCGAACCAAAAACATTCAGTACTTC
cdr3_aa: CATREGRTKNIQYF

v_call: TRBV14
d_call: TRBD2
clone_size: -
j_call: TRBJ2-1
cdr3_nt: TGTGCCAGCCGCGGGAGGGCCACCTACAATGAGCAGTTCTTC
cdr3_aa: CASRGRATYNEQFF

v_call: TRBV29-1
d_call: -
clone_size: -
j_call: TRBJ2-3
cdr3_nt: TGCAGCGTTGCGGGCGGGGAGACGTCTAGCACAGATACGCAGTATTTT
cdr3_aa: CSVAGGETSSTDTQYF

v_call: TRBV5-1
d_call: TRBD1
clone_size: -
j_call: TRBJ2-7
cdr3_nt: TGCGCCAGCAGCGTGAGGGGGCCGTACAATGAGCAGTACTTC
cdr3_aa: CASSVRGPYNEQYF

v_call: TRBV20-1
d_call: -
clone_size: few
j_call: TRBJ2-7
cdr3_nt: TGCAGTGCTAGAGAGAGCAGGGGACACGAGCAGTACTTC
cdr3_aa: CSARESRGHEQYF

v_call: TRBV7-2
d_call: -
clone_size: -
j_call: TRBJ1-2
cdr3_nt: TGTGCCAGCAGCCTATTAAGTGGAAGAAGGACAAGTTTCGGCGGCTACACCTTC
cdr3_aa: CASSLLSGRRTSFGGYTF

v_call: TRBV7-2
d_call: TRBD1
clone_size: many
j_call: TRBJ2-7
cdr3_nt: TGTGCCAGCAGCTTAAGCGGGACAGGGGCCGAGCAGTACTTC
cdr3_aa: CASSLSGTGAEQYF

v_call: TRBV29-1
d_call: -
clone_size: many
j_call: TRBJ1-5
cdr3_nt: TGCAGCGTTACGGATACGGGTGCAGTCAATCAGCCCCAGCATTTT
cdr3_aa: CSVTDTGAVNQPQHF

v_call: TRBV27
d_call: -
clone_size: -
j_call: TRBJ1-2
cdr3_nt: TGTGCCAGCAGTAAGAACCGGGACGGCTATGGCTACACTTTC
cdr3_aa: CASSKNRDGYGYTF

v_call: TRBV13
d_call: -
clone_size: many
j_call: TRBJ2-3
cdr3_nt: TGTGCCAGCAGCGCCCAGCGAACAGATACGCAGTATTTT
cdr3_aa: CASSAQRTDTQYF

v_call: TRBV5-1
d_call: TRBD2
clone_size: -
j_call: TRBJ2-3
cdr3_nt: TGCGCCAGCAGCTATGACTCGGGACTAGCGGCGCGAGATACGCAGTATTTT
cdr3_aa: CASSYDSGLAARDTQYF

v_call: TRBV7-2
d_call: -
clone_size: -
j_call: TRBJ1-1
cdr3_nt: TGTGCCAGCAGCTTAGTGCCAGCCACTGAAGCTTTCTTT
cdr3_aa: CASSLVPATEAFF

v_call: TRBV6-5
d_call: TRBD1
clone_size: once
j_call: TRBJ2-5
cdr3_nt: TGTGCCAGCAGTTTCCTCGGGACAGGGCGAGAGACCCAGTACTTC
cdr3_aa: CASSFLGTGRETQYF

v_call: TRBV20-1
d_call: -
clone_size: -
j_call: TRBJ1-1
cdr3_nt: TGCAGTGCCCGTTTCGCAGGTAGCAGGAACACTGAAGCTTTCTTT
cdr3_aa: CSARFAGSRNTEAFF

v_call: TRBV20-1
d_call: TRBD2
clone_size: -
j_call: TRBJ2-3
cdr3_nt: TGCAGTGCCGGTACCGGGACTAGCGTTGTCCCAGATACGCAGTATTTT
cdr3_aa: CSAGTGTSVVPDTQYF

v_call: TRBV29-1
d_call: -
clone_size: -
j_call: TRBJ2-7
cdr3_nt: TGCAGCGCTGAGACAGGAGCCTACGAGCAGTACTTC
cdr3_aa: CSAETGAYEQYF

v_call: TRBV6-5
d_call: -
clone_size: -
j_call: TRBJ2-1
cdr3_nt: TGTGCCAGCACGCAGTTAAGGGGAAGAATCTACAATGAGCAGTTCTTC
cdr3_aa: CASTQLRGRIYNEQFF

v_call: TRBV6-2/TRBV6-3
d_call: -
clone_size: -
j_call: TRBJ2-7
cdr3_nt: TGTGCCAGCAACCCCAAGTTAAGTGGCAATGAGCAGTACTTC
cdr3_aa: CASNPKLSGNEQYF

v_call: TRBV20-1
d_call: TRBD1
clone_size: -
j_call: TRBJ1-6
cdr3_nt: TGCAGTGCTGCGGACAGGACATTCCTTGATTCACCCCTCCACTTT
cdr3_aa: CSAADRTFLDSPLHF

v_call: TRBV7-9
d_call: -
clone_size: -
j_call: TRBJ2-1
cdr3_nt: TGTGCCAGCAGCCCAGGACAGGGAGGGTACAATGAGCAGTTCTTC
cdr3_aa: CASSPGQGGYNEQFF

v_call: TRBV29-1
d_call: -
clone_size: -
j_call: TRBJ2-3
cdr3_nt: TGCAGCGCTGACTATCTAAATACGCAGTATTTT
cdr3_aa: CSADYLNTQYF

v_call: TRBV6-6
d_call: -
clone_size: -
j_call: TRBJ2-3
cdr3_nt: TGTGCCAGCAGCCGCATCGATACGCAGTATTTT
cdr3_aa: CASSRIDTQYF

v_call: TRBV11-2
d_call: TRBD2
clone_size: few
j_call: TRBJ2-5
cdr3_nt: TGTGCCAGCAGCTTAGATGGGAGGGGCCGCGCGGAGGAGACCCAGTACTTC
cdr3_aa: CASSLDGRGRAEETQYF

v_call: TRBV2
d_call: -
clone_size: many
j_call: TRBJ2-7
cdr3_nt: TGTGCCAGCAGTGATTCGGCGGGCGCAACCTACGAGCAGTACTTC
cdr3_aa: CASSDSAGATYEQYF

v_call: TRBV28
d_call: -
clone_size: few
j_call: TRBJ1-2
cdr3_nt: TGTGCCAGCAGTCTAGCCGCCGCTGGCTACACCTTC
cdr3_aa: CASSLAAAGYTF

v_call: TRBV7-9
d_call: TRBD2
clone_size: -
j_call: TRBJ2-1
cdr3_nt: TGTGCCAGCAGCTTAAGGCGGGGCGGAGCGGGAGGAACCAATGAGCAGTTCTTC
cdr3_aa: CASSLRRGGAGGTNEQFF

v_call: TRBV20-1
d_call: TRBD2
clone_size: -
j_call: TRBJ2-3
cdr3_nt: TGCAGTGCTCTCCAGGGGCGACTAGCGGATATCACAGATACGCAGTATTTT
cdr3_aa: CSALQGRLADITDTQYF

v_call: TRBV25-1
d_call: -
clone_size: once
j_call: TRBJ2-2
cdr3_nt: TGTGCCAGCAGTGAGAGTGGGGGCACCGGGGAGCTGTTTTTT
cdr3_aa: CASSESGGTGELFF

v_call: TRBV7-9
d_call: -
clone_size: few
j_call: TRBJ2-7
cdr3_nt: TGTGCCAGCAGCTTTTACAGGGTAACTACTGGCGAGCAGTACTTC
cdr3_aa: CASSFYRVTTGEQYF

v_call: TRBV6-6
d_call: TRBD2
clone_size: -
j_call: TRBJ2-5
cdr3_nt: TGTGCCAGCAGCCGTCGGGGGGGAGTCACGGAGACCCAGTACTTC
cdr3_aa: CASSRRGGVTETQYF

v_call: TRBV7-9
d_call: TRBD1
clone_size: few
j_call: TRBJ2-2
cdr3_nt: TGTGCCAGCAGCCAAAGGACAGGGATCCTTACCGGGGAGCTGTTTTTT
cdr3_aa: CASSQRTGILTGELFF

v_call: TRBV20-1
d_call: -
clone_size: -
j_call: TRBJ2-7
cdr3_nt: TGCAGTGCTTTCGGGGTTTACGAGCAGTACTTC
cdr3_aa: CSAFGVYEQYF

v_call: TRBV10-3
d_call: -
clone_size: many
j_call: TRBJ1-5
cdr3_nt: TGTGCCATCAGTGATCCGGGACCCAATCAGCCCCAGCATTTT
cdr3_aa: CAISDPGPNQPQHF

v_call: TRBV5-1
d_call: -
clone_size: -
j_call: TRBJ2-1
cdr3_nt: TGCGCCAGCAGCCCGAGACAGGACCCCGGTTGGGTATACAATGAGCAGTTCTTC
cdr3_aa: CASSPRQDPGWVYNEQFF

v_call: TRBV5-5
d_call: TRBD2
clone_size: -
j_call: TRBJ2-3
cdr3_nt: TGTGCCAGCATCCCGGGACTAGGGGCAGATACGCAGTATTTT
cdr3_aa: CASIPGLGADTQYF

v_call: TRBV29-1
d_call: TRBD1
clone_size: few
j_call: TRBJ2-6
cdr3_nt: TGCAGCGCTATCGGGACAGGCTCTGGGGCCAACGTCCTGACTTTC
cdr3_aa: CSAIGTGSGANVLTF

v_call: TRBV20-1
d_call: TRBD2
clone_size: -
j_call: TRBJ2-1
cdr3_nt: TGCAGTGCTAGAGGGACTAGCGGGAGAAGTGGGTACAATGAGCAGTTCTTC
cdr3_aa: CSARGTSGRSGYNEQFF

v_call: TRBV3-1
d_call: -
clone_size: -
j_call: TRBJ1-2
cdr3_nt: TGTGCCAGCAGCACTCTGGACTATGGCTACACCTTC
cdr3_aa: CASSTLDYGYTF

v_call: TRBV12-3/TRBV12-4
d_call: -
clone_size: -
j_call: TRBJ2-2
cdr3_nt: TGTGCCAGCAGTTCCCACGGGGGCCCGGGCACCGGGGAGCTGTTTTTT
cdr3_aa: CASSSHGGPGTGELFF

v_call: TRBV6-5
d_call: -
clone_size: few
j_call: TRBJ2-7
cdr3_nt: TGTGCCAGCAGTCAGGACAAGGGTATCCACGAGCAGTACTTC
cdr3_aa: CASSQDKGIHEQYF

v_call: TRBV6-2/TRBV6-3
d_call: -
clone_size: few
j_call: TRBJ2-7
cdr3_nt: TGTGCCAGCAGCCTCCCGGGGAGCGCCAACTCCTACGAGCAGTACTTC
cdr3_aa: CASSLPGSANSYEQYF

v_call: TRBV29-1
d_call: -
clone_size: -
j_call: TRBJ2-1
cdr3_nt: TGCAGCGTTGACAGTTCGTCTCGGGGTCTTCGGAACGAGCAGTTCTTC
cdr3_aa: CSVDSSSRGLRNEQFF

v_call: TRBV11-2
d_call: TRBD1
clone_size: -
j_call: TRBJ2-6
cdr3_nt: TGTGCCAGCAGCTCCGGACAGGGCGCGGGGGCCAACGTCCTGACTTTC
cdr3_aa: CASSSGQGAGANVLTF

v_call: TRBV6-1
d_call: -
clone_size: few
j_call: TRBJ2-7
cdr3_nt: TGTGCCAGCAGTGAAGGGACCTCGGAGCAGTACTTC
cdr3_aa: CASSEGTSEQYF

v_call: TRBV11-3
d_call: -
clone_size: -
j_call: TRBJ2-1
cdr3_nt: TGTGCCAGCAGCCCAAGCTGGGGCGGCCGAGGGAATGAGCAGTTCTTC
cdr3_aa: CASSPSWGGRGNEQFF

v_call: TRBV18
d_call: -
clone_size: -
j_call: TRBJ1-1
cdr3_nt: TGTGCCAGCTCATATGGCCAAGTGGGTGAAGCTTTCTTT
cdr3_aa: CASSYGQVGEAFF

v_call: TRBV18
d_call: -
clone_size: -
j_call: TRBJ2-5
cdr3_nt: TGTGCCAGCTCACCACGGACGGGAGAAACGGGGACCCAGTACTTC
cdr3_aa: CASSPRTGETGTQYF

v_call: TRBV7-2
d_call: TRBD1
clone_size: once
j_call: TRBJ2-7
cdr3_nt: TGTGCCAGCAGCTCACGCCCAGGGGGTATCTACGAGCAGTACTTC
cdr3_aa: CASSSRPGGIYEQYF

v_call: TRBV11-2
d_call: -
clone_size: -
j_call: TRBJ2-5
cdr3_nt: TGTGCCAGCAGCGGCGCTCGGCGGGGAGGAGAGACCCAGTACTTC
cdr3_aa: CASSGARRGGETQYF

v_call: TRBV12-3/TRBV12-4
d_call: -
clone_size: -
j_call: TRBJ2-7
cdr3_nt: TGTGCCAGCAGTTCCCGCTTCCAACAATCCGAGCAGTACTTC
cdr3_aa: CASSSRFQQSEQYF

v_call: TRBV5-1
d_call: TRBD2
clone_size: -
j_call: TRBJ2-3
cdr3_nt: TGCGCCAGCAGGCCGCTAGCGGGAGCAGATACGCAGTATTTT
cdr3_aa: CASRPLAGADTQYF

v_call: TRBV29-1
d_call: -
clone_size: -
j_call: TRBJ2-5
cdr3_nt: TGCAGCGTTGAAGGGGGTTCCCGAGAGACCCAGTACTTC
cdr3_aa: CSVEGGSRETQYF

v_call: TRBV13
d_call: -
clone_size: few
j_call: TRBJ1-6
cdr3_nt: TGTGCCAGCAGCAGAACCCGGGATCATAATTCACCCCTCCACTTT
cdr3_aa: CASSRTRDHNSPLHF

v_call: TRBV20-1
d_call: TRBD2
clone_size: -
j_call: TRBJ2-1
cdr3_nt: TGCAATGCTTATACTGCGACTAGCGGGAGCTCCTACAATGAGCAGTTCTTC
cdr3_aa: CNAYTATSGSSYNEQFF

v_call: TRBV3-1
d_call: -
clone_size: once
j_call: TRBJ1-5
cdr3_nt: TGTGCCAGCAGCCAAGGGAGGCGGGGTAGCAATCAGCCCCAGCATTTT
cdr3_aa: CASSQGRRGSNQPQHF